The sequence of this T cell receptor (beta chain) was determined in a study of CD8 T cells in ankylosing spondylitis listed by TCRdb under 2017. General notes on the study: The study profiled T cell receptor beta repertoires in healthy donors and ankylosing spondylitis patients to find disease-linked TCR variants. Peripheral blood was sampled, and synovial fluid was additionally collected from ankylosing spondylitis patients. The whole study cohort included 85 to 120 healthy donors and some 27 ankylosing spondylitis patients. The study at large found these results: Some TCR beta motif variants had previously been reported in synovial fluid and blood of reactive arthritis patients, which suggested common disease-initiation mechanisms. The disease-linked clones were reported to be significantly enriched in matched synovial fluid samples from ankylosing spondylitis patients. A TCR beta motif of several highly homologous amino acid variants appeared characteristic of blood from ankylosing spondylitis patients. The disease-linked clones had a CD8+ phenotype and were found at relatively low frequencies in peripheral blood.

This clonotype was seen many times. Its target antigen remains unknown. Per-base quality was not reported, and no clone a single base away is much larger than it. As encoded in the germline V gene, CDR1 is SQVTM while CDR2 is ANQGSEA. Relative to germline, V is 7 bases shorter and J is 5 bases shorter, with 24 bases between their ends. The CDR3 has 17 amino acids, counting the end cysteine and phenylalanine. CDR3 DNA only is kept here, 51 bases in frame from base 1. The run used an Illumina HiSeq 2500. TCR beta libraries were prepared by quantitative 5'-RACE with molecular barcodes. In the authors' own workflow: A new computational method, built on a probabilistic model of VDJ rearrangement, was used to identify disease-linked TCR variants. The public reads were reanalyzed by TCRdb: fastp trimming at Q25, MiXCR alignment, in-frame beta chains only. Each CDR3 protein appears once, grouped with its most common genes and DNA. TCRdb's processing, not the authors', yielded these V and J calls. Present in this sample are some 250,000 distinct CDR3 sequences, roughly a quarter of which were seen just once. The ten largest clones capture approximately 0.61% of the sample.

Sequenced sample: blood, either unsorted or a sorted T cell fraction (not recorded which). The sequence was obtained from a male donor with ankylosing spondylitis or in good health (not recorded which). The receptor chain draws on TRBV29-1 and TRBJ2-6; the D gene is perhaps TRBD2, on 6 matching bases. In nucleotides, the sequence is TGCAGCGCTCCCCCAGGGAAGGGGAGGCTCTGGGCCAACGTCCTGACTTTC. This gives the protein CSAPPGKGRLWANVLTF.